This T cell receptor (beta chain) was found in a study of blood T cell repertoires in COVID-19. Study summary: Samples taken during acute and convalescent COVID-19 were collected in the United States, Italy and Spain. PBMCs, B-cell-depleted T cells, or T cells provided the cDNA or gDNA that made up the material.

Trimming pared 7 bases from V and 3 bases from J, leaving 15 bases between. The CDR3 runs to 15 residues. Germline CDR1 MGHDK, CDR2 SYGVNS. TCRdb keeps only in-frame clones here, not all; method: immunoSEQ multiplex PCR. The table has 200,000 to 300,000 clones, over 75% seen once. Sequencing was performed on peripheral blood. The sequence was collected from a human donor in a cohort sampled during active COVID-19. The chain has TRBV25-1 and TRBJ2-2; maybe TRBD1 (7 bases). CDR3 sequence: CASTRGDSHTGELFF. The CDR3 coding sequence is TGTGCCAGCACTAGGGGGGACAGCCACACCGGGGAGCTGTTTTTT.